The 8 T cell receptor beta chains given below trace back to one sample, sequenced in a study of tumor-infiltrating lymphocytes in localized non-small cell lung cancer. The assay was immunoSEQ multiplex PCR, and TCRdb's table has in-frame clones only and misses some. The sample has approximately 13,000 clones; more than 65% are singletons. The specimen sequenced was lung tumor tissue. The source of these receptors is a human donor with non-small cell lung cancer.

The rearrangement joins TRBV4-1 to TRBJ2-1, with TRBD2 matching over 11 bases. The CDR3 sequence is 15 residues long. From germline, CDR1 is MGHRA and CDR2 YSYEKL. V gave up 4 bases and J gave up 7 bases; unmatched junction bases: 6. This CDR3 reads CASSLVSGRDNEQFF. CDR3 coding DNA: TGCGCCAGCAGCCTCGTTAGCGGGAGGGATAATGAGCAGTTCTTC.

This clone was observed a few times. This chain connects TRBV2 to TRBJ2-2; no reliable D call. The germline gives CDR1 SNHLY, CDR2 FYNNEI. V shed 3 bases and J shed 2 bases, with 10 bases lying between them. This CDR3 has 15 residues. The CDR3 sequence: CASSEVLQNTGELFF. CDR3 nucleotide sequence: TGTGCCAGCAGTGAGGTCCTCCAAAACACCGGGGAGCTGTTTTTT.

The chain carries TRBV30 and TRBJ1-4, with a tentative D call TRBD1 (5 bases). CDR1 and CDR2 (germline): GTSNPN, SVGIG (reference sequence). The CDR3 length is 13 residues. Trimming shortened V by 5 bases and J by 10 bases, and 17 bases separated the two germline ends. The CDR3 sequence: CAWHGTAVGKLFF. The DNA for the CDR3 is TGTGCCTGGCACGGGACGGCGGTCGGAAAACTGTTTTTT.

The CDR3 DNA reads as TGTGCCAGCAGTTTAAAGACCCTGGCGGGAGGAGCGGTCGGCGAGCAGTACTTC. Translation gives CASSLKTLAGGAVGEQYF. This chain uses TRBV27 with TRBJ2-7; TRBD2 matches at 8 bases. J gave up 6 bases and V 2 bases, and 18 bases lay outside the gene matches. CDR1 and CDR2 (germline): MNHEY, SMNVEV (reference sequence). The CDR3 runs 18 residues.

Sample share makes this clone medium-sized (0.01 to 0.1%). V usage is TRBV6-6 and J usage is TRBJ1-2; 7 bases match TRBD1. CDR1 is MNHNY and CDR2 is SVGAGI in the germline V gene (reference sequence). This CDR3 comprises 14 residues. V lost 6 bases and J lost 8; bases outside the gene matches: 12. The CDR3 DNA reads as TGTGCCAGCAGCGGGACAGCCATTAGTAAGGGCTACACCTTC. This translates into CASSGTAISKGYTF.

This clone was picked up a small number of times. CDR3 coding DNA: TGCGCCAGCAGCTTGAGGGGCAGGGTTATGAGGTCCTACAATGAGCAGTTCTTC. Translation gives CASSLRGRVMRSYNEQFF. The chain employs TRBV5-1 and TRBJ2-1, with D perhaps matching TRBD1 (5 bases). This CDR3 region has 18 residues. V lost 1 base and J 1 base, leaving 18 bases between the germline ends. Germline loops: CDR1 SGHRS, CDR2 YFSETQ.

The chain uses TRBV21-1 and TRBJ2-7; the table assigns TRBD1, which was not confirmed against the DNA. TRBV21-1 is a pseudogene. The CDR3 runs to 11 residues. The CDR3 reads CASSPQQVQYF. The CDR3 region has the DNA TGTGCCAGCAGCCCCCAACAGGTACAGTACTTC.

This rearrangement joins TRBV30 to TRBJ1-5; 8 bases fit TRBD1. Germline CDR1 and CDR2: GTSNPN and SVGIG (reference sequence). The CDR3 covers 15 residues. V gave up 6 bases and J gave up 6 bases; unmatched junction bases: 13. For the CDR3, the DNA is TGTGCCTGCAGTCAGGGGGCGGCCGGGGGTCAGCCCCAGCATTTT. Protein sequence: CACSQGAAGGQPQHF.